The source of this T cell receptor beta chain is a study of blood T cell repertoires in COVID-19. Germline loops: CDR1 MNHNY, CDR2 SVGAGI (reference sequence). V shed 0 bases and J shed 7 bases, with 15 bases lying between them. The CDR3 has 16 residues. The repertoire was sequenced with immunoSEQ multiplex PCR; TCRdb's copy has only in-frame clones and lacks some. Of about 480,000 clones in the sample, approximately 90% were seen once. This TCR derives from a woman in her 30s with acute or convalescent COVID-19. This rearrangement joins TRBV6-6 to TRBJ1-4; D may be TRBD1 (6 bases). The sample comprised peripheral blood. DNA for the CDR3: TGTGCCAGCAGTTACTCAGGGGGAGTCGAATCTGAAAAACTGTTTTTT. Residues: CASSYSGGVESEKLFF.